This TCR beta chain originates from a study of shared clonotypes between healthy human individuals. Findings of the study overall: For sorted subsets, rarefaction showed incomplete sequencing despite large depth. Naive subsets usually exceeded memory subsets in estimated richness.

As to this clone: Its target is not known.

Several immunoSEQ 96-well plates shared each subset's DNA, each plate a replicate. Produced via immunoSEQ multiplex PCR; TCRdb's table is partial and in-frame only. The data show 650,000 to 800,000 clones, approximately 90% seen once. It was CD45RO-negative cells, positively selected for CCR7, that made up naive CD8 cells, with terminally differentiated effector memory CD45RA+ cells excluded. This CDR3 region has 16 residues. Germline lookup yields CDR1 SGHAT and CDR2 FQNNGV. Trimming left V 0 bases short and J 11 bases short, with 19 bases between. Sequences were obtained from naive CD8+ T cells sorted from blood. The sequence came from a man aged 25-45 years in good health. J is TRBJ1-4 and V is TRBV11-2; the D is unclear. CDR3 coding DNA: TGTGCCAGCAGCTTAGATCGGTCCGCACGGGGTCGGAAACTGTTTTTT. It encodes CASSLDRSARGRKLFF.